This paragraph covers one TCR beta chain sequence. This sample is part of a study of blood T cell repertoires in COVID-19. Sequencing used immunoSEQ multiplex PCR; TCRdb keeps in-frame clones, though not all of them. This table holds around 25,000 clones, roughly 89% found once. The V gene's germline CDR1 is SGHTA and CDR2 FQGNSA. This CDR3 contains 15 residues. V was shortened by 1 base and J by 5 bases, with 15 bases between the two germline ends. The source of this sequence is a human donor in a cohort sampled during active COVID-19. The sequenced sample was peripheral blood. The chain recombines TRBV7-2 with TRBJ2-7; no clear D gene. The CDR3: CASSLDGQRTNEQYF. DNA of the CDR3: TGTGCCAGCAGCTTAGATGGTCAGAGAACTAACGAGCAGTACTTC.